The T cell receptor (beta chain) described here comes from a study of technical replicates of blood from a handful of donors. Clones were sequenced by immunoSEQ multiplex PCR, and TCRdb holds only the in-frame ones, with some missing. The sample lists approximately 76,000 clones, roughly 90% occurring once. The length of the CDR3 is 15 residues. Germline V CDR1 and CDR2: SEHNR, FQNEAQ (reference sequence). The J segment lost 3 bases and the V segment lost 1 base, leaving 5 bases of the junction unmatched. This sequence was found in a human donor in good health. The sample taken for sequencing was T cells isolated from PBMCs. The V gene is TRBV7-9, the J gene TRBJ2-5; 7 nucleotides line up with TRBD1. CDR3 protein: CASSLVVGQKETQYF. DNA for the CDR3: TGTGCCAGCAGCTTAGTAGTGGGACAGAAAGAGACCCAGTACTTC.